One and the same sample provided the 16 T cell receptor beta chains below, sequenced in a study of CD4+ T cells in melanoma. Using immunoSEQ multiplex PCR, the repertoire was profiled, and TCRdb retains in-frame clones only, with some absent. The table shows about 110,000 clones, with 92% occurring only once. The sequencing input was peripheral blood. These receptors were taken from a human donor with melanoma.

A single count supports this clone. The sample holds other DNA sequences that translate to the same CDR3. The chain recombines TRBV5-1 with TRBJ2-7; weak D call: TRBD1 (5 bases). The CDR3 covers 14 residues. V lost 2 bases and J lost 0, with 9 bases in between. Germline assignment: CDR1 SGHRS and CDR2 YFSETQ. CDR3 sequence: CASSFTGDSYEQYF. In nucleotides, the CDR3 is TGCGCCAGCAGCTTCACAGGTGACTCCTACGAGCAGTACTTC.

V and J are TRBV28 and TRBJ2-2, with 14 positions matching TRBD2. The CDR3 has 16 amino acids. V lost 2 bases and J lost 6; bases outside the gene matches: 2. The V gene's germline CDR1 is MDHEN and CDR2 SYDVKM. The CDR3 region has the DNA TGTGCCAGCAGTTTAAGGACTAGCGGGAGGTCCGGGGAGCTGTTTTTT. This sequence encodes CASSLRTSGRSGELFF.

This sequence joins TRBV9 and TRBJ2-7; 7 bases are shared with TRBD1. J lost 2 bases, V lost 2 bases, and 4 bases had no gene match. This CDR3 region has 14 residues. Germline V gene lookup returns CDR1 SGDLS and CDR2 YYNGEE. As DNA, the CDR3 is TGTGCCAGCAGCGTTGAACAGGGGCCCTACGAGCAGTACTTC. Translated: CASSVEQGPYEQYF.

The chain employs TRBV27 and TRBJ2-7; 10 positions agree with TRBD1. The germline V gene has CDR1 MNHEY and CDR2 SMNVEV (reference sequence). The CDR3 consists of 18 residues. The V and J ends lost 5 bases and 3 bases, in that order; junction bases with no gene match: 16. The CDR3 region has the DNA TGTGCCAGCAGTCTCAGACGGGAACCGGGACAGGGGATCTACGAGCAGTACTTC. Translation: CASSLRREPGQGIYEQYF.

In its sample, this clone was seen once. The J gene is TRBJ1-1, the V gene TRBV28; weak D call: TRBD1 (5 bases). Germline CDR1 MDHEN, CDR2 SYDVKM. The V gene lost 8 bases and the J gene lost 5 bases, with 24 bases spanning the gap. The length of the CDR3 is 16 residues. The CDR3 bases are TGTGCCAGCGACTATCGTCCAGGGCTCCTTCAGACTGAAGCTTTCTTT. It codes for CASDYRPGLLQTEAFF.

The J gene is TRBJ2-1, the V gene TRBV15, with a possible D match to TRBD2 (5 bases). This CDR3 is 17 amino acids long. Germline V gene sequence: CDR1 LNHNV, CDR2 YYDKDF (reference sequence). V was shortened by 4 bases and J by 4 bases, with 20 bases between the two germline ends. The CDR3 coding sequence is TGTGCCACCAGCAAGGTTGGTCTAGCCGCAAGTTACAATGAGCAGTTCTTC. This translates into CATSKVGLAASYNEQFF. Using reference TRBV15 and TRBJ2-1 for the parts outside the CDR3, the full variable domain is DAMVIQNPRYQVTQFGKPVTLSCSQTLNHNVMYWYQQKSSQAPKLLFHYYDKDFNNEADTPDNFQSRRPNTSFCFLDIRSPGLGDTAMYLCATSKVGLAASYNEQFFGPGTRLTVL.

This clone was counted a single time. J is TRBJ2-5 and V is TRBV18, with 11 bases identical to TRBD1. From germline, CDR1 is KGHSH and CDR2 LQKENI. J was trimmed by 0 bases and V by 3 bases; bases with no gene match: 0. CDR3 length: 15 residues. CDR3 amino acids: CASSPGQGDQETQYF. DNA of the CDR3: TGTGCCAGCTCACCGGGACAGGGGGACCAAGAGACCCAGTACTTC.

The chain employs TRBV5-1 and TRBJ1-1; perhaps TRBD1 as D (6 bases). This CDR3 contains 14 residues. In germline, CDR1 is SGHRS, CDR2 YFSETQ. Trimming cost V 2 bases and J 0 bases, with 8 bases left between them. CDR3 sequence: CASSLRGLNTEAFF. DNA of the CDR3: TGCGCCAGCAGCTTACGGGGGCTGAACACTGAAGCTTTCTTT.

The V gene is TRBV28, the J gene TRBJ2-2; 7 bases align to TRBD1. V shed 8 bases and J 9 bases; nucleotides not matched to a gene: 12. The length of the CDR3 is 14 residues. Looked up from germline, CDR1 is MDHEN and CDR2 is SYDVKM. CDR3 loop: CASARGPVDRELFF. CDR3 in DNA: TGTGCCAGCGCTAGGGGGCCGGTCGACCGGGAGCTGTTTTTT. Full variable domain (remainder filled in from reference TRBV28 and TRBJ2-2): DVKVTQSSRYLVKRTGEKVFLECVQDMDHENMFWYRQDPGLGLRLIYFSYDVKMKEKGDIPEGYSVSREKKERFSLILESASTNQTSMYLCASARGPVDRELFFGEGSRLTVL.

This sequence joins TRBV7-2 and TRBJ1-2; 7 bases line up with TRBD1. The trim removed 4 bases at V and 8 bases at J, leaving 7 bases unmatched. The CDR3 runs 13 residues. Germline V gene sequence: CDR1 SGHTA, CDR2 FQGNSA. In nucleotides, the CDR3 is TGTGCCAGCAGCTCTACGAACAGGGGAGGCTACACCTTC. It specifies CASSSTNRGGYTF.

The rearrangement uses TRBV6-5 and TRBJ2-5, with D uncertain. V dropped 0 bases and J dropped 5 bases, with 10 bases sitting between them. The germline V gene encodes CDR1 MNHEY and CDR2 SVGAGI. This CDR3 region has 14 residues. The CDR3 DNA follows: TGTGCCAGCAGTTACTCGGTACTGGCTGAGACCCAGTACTTC. Protein: CASSYSVLAETQYF.

CDR3 protein: CASSLSGGYQPQHF. DNA for the CDR3: TGTGCCAGCAGTTTATCGGGGGGGTATCAGCCCCAGCATTTT. The chain uses TRBV27 and TRBJ1-5; a possible D gene is TRBD1 (5 bases). The CDR3 covers 14 residues. The V gene's germline CDR1 is MNHEY and CDR2 SMNVEV (reference sequence). Trimming left V 0 bases short and J 5 bases short, with 8 bases between.

The chain has TRBV4-2 and TRBJ2-7, with D maybe TRBD2 (7 bases). This CDR3 spans 17 amino acids. Trimming shortened V by 0 bases and J by 4 bases, and 19 bases separated the two germline ends. Germline V lookup: CDR1 LGHNA, CDR2 YNFKEQ. CDR3 amino acids: CASSQDGGGGGWYEQYF. The CDR3, as DNA: TGTGCCAGCAGCCAAGATGGCGGCGGGGGCGGTTGGTACGAGCAGTACTTC.

This sequence joins TRBV9 and TRBJ2-2; D is unclear. V lost 0 bases to trimming and J lost 5 bases, with 11 bases between them. CDR3 size: 15 residues. The germline CDR1 and CDR2 sequences are SGDLS and YYNGEE. The CDR3 region is CASSVGYVGTGELFF. CDR3 in DNA: TGTGCCAGCAGCGTAGGATACGTGGGGACCGGGGAGCTGTTTTTT. Supplemented by reference TRBV9 and TRBJ2-2, the full variable domain reads DSGVTQTPKHLITATGQRVTLRCSPRSGDLSVYWYQQSLDQGLQFLIQYYNGEERAKGNILERFSAQQFPDLHSELNLSSLELGDSALYFCASSVGYVGTGELFFGEGSRLTVL.

V is TRBV14 and J is TRBJ1-3; D is perhaps TRBD1 (5 bases). The germline V gene has CDR1 SGHDN and CDR2 FVKESK. The V and J ends lost 0 bases and 3 bases respectively, with 12 bases between them. The CDR3 is 16 residues long. CDR3 sequence reads: CASSQEAGLFGNTIYF. The CDR3 bases are TGTGCCAGCAGCCAAGAGGCAGGGCTCTTTGGAAACACCATATATTTT.

The rearrangement uses TRBV28 and TRBJ1-2; 8 nucleotides match TRBD1. Germline CDR1 is MDHEN and CDR2 is SYDVKM. After removal of 3 bases from V and 8 bases from J, the junction contained 8 bases not matched to a gene. CDR3 size: 14 residues. The CDR3 DNA follows: TGTGCCAGCAGTTTGGGACAGGAATCGTGGGGCTACACCTTC. It translates to CASSLGQESWGYTF.